This T cell receptor beta chain originates from a study of brain T cells in children with intractable seizures (dated by TCRdb to about 2021). Some background on the complete study: A NanoString immunology panel was first used to screen resected brain tissue from roughly 52 pediatric epilepsy surgery cases for immune gene transcripts. Of the 12 selected surgery cases, pre-surgery blood was also sequenced for eight, so four had brain tissue only. What the work shows at the level of the full study, not this receptor alone: The patients' HCMV serostatus was not known, and viral specificity was inferred solely from CDR3 sequence similarity. Sequencing depth differed between pre- and post-surgery blood, so clones missing from the pre-surgery sample may reflect undersampling.

In the case of this clone: The clone's antigen remains unknown. Base-call qualities are not available, and no considerably larger clone is one nucleotide away.

TCR beta chain sequences were generated from genomic DNA using the immunoSEQ assay. In the paper's pipeline: Any CDR3 sequence that did not begin with the conserved framework cysteine at position 104 was removed by hand. To get clonality, the normalized Shannon's Diversity Index was subtracted from one, giving values from 0 (maximal diversity) to 1 (oligoclonal). Chi-squared comparison-of-proportions tests assessed whether the same CDR3 differed in frequency between samples, such as brain versus blood. Public clonotypes were identified by searching immuneACCESS, and similarity to known antiviral clonotypes was assessed with the VDJdb browser. Held by TCRdb, this immuneACCESS table contains in-frame sequences only and omits some clones. Under half of the omission traces to an unresolved V gene where checked; the cause of the rest is unknown. V and J calls and clone size follow that table, whereas D and trimming were derived from the DNA. The sample data list 80,000 or so clones, and under 95% of these were observed just once. In total, the top ten clones hold more than 1.5% of the sample.

V and J lose 6 bases and 4 bases, and a span of 14 bases separates them. CDR3 length: 14 amino acids, cysteine to phenylalanine. Here the CDR3 DNA is all that survives: 42 bases in frame from base 1. The germline V gene supplies CDR1 SGDLS and CDR2 YYNGEE. The time point label on this specimen signifies: resected brain tissue, or blood drawn just prior to surgery. The surgery cases that showed the highest brain T cell transcript signatures were chosen for TCR beta chain sequencing of brain tissue, and of blood when it was available. Patients had been treated with at least one anti-epileptic drug before surgery. TCR-sequenced patients were children with drug-resistant epilepsy due to tuberous sclerosis complex, focal cortical dysplasia, Rasmussen encephalitis or hemimegalencephaly. The Monarch genomic DNA purification kit was used to extract bulk genomic DNA from unsorted brain tissue and from whole blood.

The specimen was peripheral blood, collected at surgery. This clonotype was sampled from a boy in the first two years of life with tuberous sclerosis and intractable seizures. The chain employs TRBV9 and TRBJ2-4; the D segment cannot be called with confidence. The CDR3 corresponds to CASNGGQPKNIQYF. The bases are TGTGCCAGCAATGGTGGCCAGCCAAAAAACATTCAGTACTTC.